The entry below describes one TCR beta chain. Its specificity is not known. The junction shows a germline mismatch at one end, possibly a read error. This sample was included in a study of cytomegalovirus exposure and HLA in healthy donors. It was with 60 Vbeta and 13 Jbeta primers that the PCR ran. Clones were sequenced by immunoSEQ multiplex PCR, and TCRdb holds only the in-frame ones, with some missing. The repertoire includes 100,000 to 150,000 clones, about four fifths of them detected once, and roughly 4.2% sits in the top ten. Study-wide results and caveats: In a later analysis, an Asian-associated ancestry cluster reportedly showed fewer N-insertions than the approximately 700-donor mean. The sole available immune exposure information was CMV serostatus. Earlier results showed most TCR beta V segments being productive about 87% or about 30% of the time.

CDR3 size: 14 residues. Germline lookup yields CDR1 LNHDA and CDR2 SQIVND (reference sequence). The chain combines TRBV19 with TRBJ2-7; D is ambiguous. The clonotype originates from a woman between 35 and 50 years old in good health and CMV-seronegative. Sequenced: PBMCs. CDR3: CASSIDPGSCEQYF. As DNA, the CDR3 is TGTGCCAGTAGTATAGATCCAGGATCCTGCGAGCAGTACTTC.